A single sample is the source of the 9 T cell receptor beta chains below, sequenced in a study of CD8+ T cells in alopecia areata. After isolation, RNA underwent reverse transcription to generate cDNA as the sequencing template. Generated by immunoSEQ multiplex PCR, the TCRdb table keeps only in-frame clones and is missing some. Of a few hundred thousand clones in the sample, more than 45% were seen once. Treatment specified: oral pan-JAK inhibitor, 5-10 mg twice daily. This sample comprised CD4+ T cells sorted from blood, obtained at week 4, from a patient treated with tofacitinib. These receptors were collected from a human donor with alopecia areata.

The gene calls are TRBV29-1 and TRBJ2-7, with no clear D. Germline values: CDR1 SQVTM, CDR2 ANQGSEA. The CDR3 contains 14 residues. Trimming shortened V by 2 bases and J by 5 bases, and 16 bases separated the two germline ends. The CDR3 DNA reads as TGCAGCGTTGAATTTTATAAGGGATTTGACGAGCAGTACTTC. Encoded protein: CSVEFYKGFDEQYF.

About this clone: The DNA is omitted, as the CDR3 cannot be located on it reliably, and the CDR3 follows TCRdb's listing. This chain joins TRBV7-2 and TRBJ2-7; TRBD1 is the table's D call and was not checked against the DNA. Per germline, CDR1 SGHTA and CDR2 FQGNSA. Including both end residues, the CDR3 is 14 amino acids long. CDR3 region: CASSPGGTALWQYF.

In this sample, this clone turned up a few times. The chain recombines TRBV29-1 with TRBJ2-3, with 12 bases aligning to TRBD2. The CDR3 runs 16 residues. The germline V gene has CDR1 SQVTM and CDR2 ANQGSEA. Trimming took 6 bases from V and 0 from J; bases not matched to a gene: 7. The CDR3: CSVLTSGGLSTDTQYF. CDR3 bases: TGCAGCGTATTGACTAGCGGGGGCCTTAGCACAGATACGCAGTATTTT.

The chain couples TRBV5-1 to TRBJ1-2; D is unresolved. The CDR3 is 15 residues long. V dropped 0 bases and J dropped 6 bases, with 15 bases sitting between them. Germline V lookup: CDR1 SGHRS, CDR2 YFSETQ. The CDR3 region is CASSLASWPKNGYTF. DNA of the CDR3: TGCGCCAGCAGCTTGGCATCGTGGCCGAAGAATGGCTACACCTTC.

The V and J genes are TRBV7-9 and TRBJ2-2; D not certain. V lost 4 bases, J lost 7 bases, and 10 bases lay in between. This CDR3 contains 13 residues. The germline V gene has CDR1 SEHNR and CDR2 FQNEAQ (reference sequence). The CDR3 reads CASSSEPNGELFF. CDR3 sequence (DNA): TGTGCCAGCAGCTCGGAGCCAAACGGGGAGCTGTTTTTT.

The CDR3 loop reads CASSPGTGNGYTF. The DNA for the CDR3 is TGTGCCAGCAGCCCAGGGACAGGGAATGGCTACACCTTC. This chain uses TRBV7-9 with TRBJ1-2; 9 bases agree with TRBD1. The germline gives CDR1 SEHNR, CDR2 FQNEAQ (reference sequence). V was clipped by 5 bases and J by 6 bases; unmatched bases: 4. The CDR3 extends over 13 amino acids.

The chain links TRBV10-3 to TRBJ2-1, with 11 bases fitting TRBD2. Germline CDR1 reads ENHRY; CDR2 reads SYGVKD. This CDR3 spans 15 amino acids. The trim removed 6 bases at V and 3 bases at J, leaving 4 bases unmatched. The CDR3 DNA reads TGTGCCATCAGGCCGACTAGCGGGGACTACAATGAGCAGTTCTTC. It translates to CAIRPTSGDYNEQFF.

A word on this clone: Other DNA sequences of this sample code for an identical CDR3. The chain has TRBV4-1 and TRBJ1-1; tentative D call: TRBD1 (6 bases). Germline V gives CDR1 MGHRA, CDR2 YSYEKL. The V end lost 1 base, the J end lost 4 bases, and 10 bases lay between the germline ends. The length of the CDR3 is 14 residues. CDR3 coding DNA: TGCGCCAGCAGCCAAGGGCACAGGGCCACTGAAGCTTTCTTT. It translates to CASSQGHRATEAFF.

This chain links TRBV18 with TRBJ2-7; TRBD1 might be the D (6 bases). Germline V gene data show CDR1 as KGHSH and CDR2 as LQKENI. The CDR3 totals 14 residues. Trimming stripped 3 bases from V and 2 bases from J, with 11 bases between. The CDR3 protein is CASSPTGTTYEQYF. CDR3 DNA sequence: TGTGCCAGCTCACCGACTGGGACAACCTACGAGCAGTACTTC.